These T cell receptor beta chains were read from a single sample in a study of cytomegalovirus exposure and HLA in healthy donors. Sequenced by immunoSEQ multiplex PCR; TCRdb stores in-frame clones only, minus some. The table lists some 180,000 clones, about four fifths of them singletons. Sequencing was done on a sample of PBMCs. The receptors stem from a female donor in good health and CMV-seronegative. Both conserved end residues are trimmed from each CDR3.

CDR3 protein | V gene
ASSGGGSSYNEQF | TRBV5-6
ASSLGAGTGSHQPQH | TRBV7-8
ASKRDSNQPQH | TRBV2
SSSVKGAYNEKLF | TRBV7-9
ATSSGGLNTGELF | TRBV15
ASSISGQGGGEFQTQH | TRBV19
ASSQYSYSPLH | TRBV4-3
ASSPRLAGNNEQF | TRBV27
ASSFAALPGHHYGYT | TRBV27
ASSLDDDRAITDTQY | TRBV5-1
ASSLVGSGRGGTGELF | TRBV11-1
ATASWTSGSTGELF | TRBV28
SSSLGGRFSYNEQF | TRBV7-9
ASSLWIRVAGGNEQF | TRBV11-2
ASSSLTGAF | TRBV6-5
ASSLVAGMNTEAF | TRBV5-1
ASSPGAGRSNEQF | TRBV4-3
ASSLGWGGAYNEQF | TRBV13
ATSRDPSRAAYLSEAF | TRBV15
SVTGTNYGYT | TRBV29-1
ASSPGLAGFGYEQF | TRBV7-2
ASSRSGGAADTQY | TRBV5-4
AISERIPGDPLTDGYT | TRBV10-3
ASSLTSGRSGELF | TRBV4-3
ASRGPDRVYEQY | TRBV6-6